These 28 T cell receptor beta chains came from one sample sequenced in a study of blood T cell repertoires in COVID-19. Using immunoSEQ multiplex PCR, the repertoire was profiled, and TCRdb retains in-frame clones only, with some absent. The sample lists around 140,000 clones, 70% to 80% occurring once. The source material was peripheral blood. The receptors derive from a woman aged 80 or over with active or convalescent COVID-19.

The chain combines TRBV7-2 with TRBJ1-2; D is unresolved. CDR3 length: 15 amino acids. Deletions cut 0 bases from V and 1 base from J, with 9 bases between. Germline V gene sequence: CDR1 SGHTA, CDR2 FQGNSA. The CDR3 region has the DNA TGTGCCAGCAGCTTAGCGTCAGGCAGTAACTATGGCTACACCTTC. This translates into CASSLASGSNYGYTF.

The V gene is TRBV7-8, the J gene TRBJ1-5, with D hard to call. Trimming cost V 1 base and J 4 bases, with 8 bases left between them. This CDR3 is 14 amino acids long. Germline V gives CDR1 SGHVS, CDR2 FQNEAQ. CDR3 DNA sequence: TGTGCCAGCAGCTTAGTGGGCACAAATCAGCCCCAGCATTTT. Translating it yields CASSLVGTNQPQHF. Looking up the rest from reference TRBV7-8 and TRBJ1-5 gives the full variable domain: GAGVSQSPRYKVAKRGQDVALRCDPISGHVSLFWYQQALGQGPEFLTYFQNEAQLDKSGLPSDRFFAERPEGSVSTLKIQRTQQEDSAVYLCASSLVGTNQPQHFGDGTRLSIL.

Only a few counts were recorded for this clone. The CDR3, as DNA: TGTGCCAGCAGCCCCGGGACTAGCGGGGGGTATGAGACCCAGTACTTC. Its protein is CASSPGTSGGYETQYF. J is TRBJ2-5 and V is TRBV3-1 (or the pseudogene TRBV3-2); 15 nucleotides line up with TRBD2. This CDR3 region has 16 residues. The germline CDR1 and CDR2 sequences are LGHDT and YNNKEL (reference sequence). V lost 4 bases to trimming and J lost 5 bases; unmatched junction nucleotides: 5.

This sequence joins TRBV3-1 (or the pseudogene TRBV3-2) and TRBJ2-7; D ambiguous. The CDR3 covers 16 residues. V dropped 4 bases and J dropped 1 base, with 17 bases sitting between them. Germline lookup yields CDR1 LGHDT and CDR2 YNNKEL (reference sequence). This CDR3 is CASSPTAPGNSYEQYF. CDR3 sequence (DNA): TGTGCCAGCAGCCCAACGGCGCCAGGCAATTCCTACGAGCAGTACTTC.

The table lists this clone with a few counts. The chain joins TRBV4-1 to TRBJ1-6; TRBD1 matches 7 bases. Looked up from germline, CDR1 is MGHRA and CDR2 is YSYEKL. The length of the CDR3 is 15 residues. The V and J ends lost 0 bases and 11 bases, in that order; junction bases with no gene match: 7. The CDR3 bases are TGCGCCAGCAGCCAAGATTCACAGGGGACGACACCCCTCCACTTT. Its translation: CASSQDSQGTTPLHF.

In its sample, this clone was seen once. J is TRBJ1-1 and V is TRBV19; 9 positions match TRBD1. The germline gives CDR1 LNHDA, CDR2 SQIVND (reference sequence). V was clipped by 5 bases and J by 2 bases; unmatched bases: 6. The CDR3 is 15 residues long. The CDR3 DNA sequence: TGTGCCAGTAGTCTACCGACAGGGGGAAACACTGAAGCTTTCTTT. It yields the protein CASSLPTGGNTEAFF.

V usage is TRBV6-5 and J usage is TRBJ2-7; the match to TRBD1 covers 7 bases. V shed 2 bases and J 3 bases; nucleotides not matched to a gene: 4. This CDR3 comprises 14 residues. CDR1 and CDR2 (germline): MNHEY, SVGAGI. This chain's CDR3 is CASSYRQGYYEQYF. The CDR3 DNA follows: TGTGCCAGCAGTTACCGACAGGGTTACTACGAGCAGTACTTC.

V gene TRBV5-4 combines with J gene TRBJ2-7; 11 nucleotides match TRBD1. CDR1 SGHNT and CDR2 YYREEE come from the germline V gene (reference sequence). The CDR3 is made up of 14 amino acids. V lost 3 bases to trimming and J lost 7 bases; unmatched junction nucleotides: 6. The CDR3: CASSSDRGLREQYF. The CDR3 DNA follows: TGTGCCAGCAGCTCGGACAGGGGGCTACGGGAGCAGTACTTC. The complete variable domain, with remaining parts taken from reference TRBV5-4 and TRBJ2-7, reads ETGVTQSPTHLIKTRGQQVTLRCSSQSGHNTVSWYQQALGQGPQFIFQYYREEENGRGNFPPRFSGLQFPNYSSELNVNALELDDSALYLCASSSDRGLREQYFGPGTRLTVT.

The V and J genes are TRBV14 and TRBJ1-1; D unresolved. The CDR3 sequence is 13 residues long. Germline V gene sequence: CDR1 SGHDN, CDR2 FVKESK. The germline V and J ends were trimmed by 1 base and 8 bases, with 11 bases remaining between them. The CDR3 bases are TGTGCCAGCAGCCAAGCGAGGAATGGAGAAGCTTTCTTT. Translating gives CASSQARNGEAFF. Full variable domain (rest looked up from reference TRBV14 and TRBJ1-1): EAGVTQFPSHSVIEKGQTVTLRCDPISGHDNLYWYRRVMGKEIKFLLHFVKESKQDESGMPNNRFLAERTGGTYSTLKVQPAELEDSGVYFCASSQARNGEAFFGQGTRLTVV.

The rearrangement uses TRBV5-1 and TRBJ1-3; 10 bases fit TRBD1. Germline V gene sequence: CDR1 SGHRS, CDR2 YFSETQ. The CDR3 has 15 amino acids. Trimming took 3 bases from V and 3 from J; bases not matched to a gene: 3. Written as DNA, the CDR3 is TGCGCCAGCAGCTCCGGGACAGGGGTTGGAAACACCATATATTTT. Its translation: CASSSGTGVGNTIYF.

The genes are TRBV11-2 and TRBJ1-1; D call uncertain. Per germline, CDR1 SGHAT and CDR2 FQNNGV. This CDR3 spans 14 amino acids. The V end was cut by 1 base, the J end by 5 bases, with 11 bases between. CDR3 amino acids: CASSLGGVSTEAFF. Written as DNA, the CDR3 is TGTGCCAGCAGCTTAGGAGGTGTTTCGACTGAAGCTTTCTTT.

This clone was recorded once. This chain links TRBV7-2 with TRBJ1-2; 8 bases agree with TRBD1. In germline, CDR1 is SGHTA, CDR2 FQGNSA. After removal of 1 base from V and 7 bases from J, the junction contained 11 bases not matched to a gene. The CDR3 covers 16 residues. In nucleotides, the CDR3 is TGTGCCAGCAGCTTAGGGGTAGCGACAGGGGTTCGTGGCTACACCTTC. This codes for CASSLGVATGVRGYTF.

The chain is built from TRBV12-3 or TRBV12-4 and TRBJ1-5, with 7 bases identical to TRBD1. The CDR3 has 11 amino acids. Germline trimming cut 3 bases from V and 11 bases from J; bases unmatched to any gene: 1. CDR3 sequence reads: CASSLQGAQHF. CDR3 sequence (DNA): TGTGCCAGCAGTTTGCAGGGGGCCCAGCATTTT.

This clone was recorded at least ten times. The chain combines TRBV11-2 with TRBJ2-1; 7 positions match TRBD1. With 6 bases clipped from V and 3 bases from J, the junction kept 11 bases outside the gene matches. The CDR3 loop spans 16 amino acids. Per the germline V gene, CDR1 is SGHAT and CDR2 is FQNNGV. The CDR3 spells CASRPSGTAVYNEQFF. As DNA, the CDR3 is TGTGCCAGCAGACCATCCGGGACAGCCGTCTACAATGAGCAGTTCTTC.

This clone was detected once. The CDR3 bases are TGTGCCTGGAGTGTCCAGTACGAGCAGTACTTC. This gives the protein CAWSVQYEQYF. This rearrangement joins TRBV30 to TRBJ2-7; unclear D gene. Germline V lookup: CDR1 GTSNPN, CDR2 SVGIG (reference sequence). CDR3 length equals 11 residues. V lost 0 bases to trimming and J lost 4 bases, with 4 bases between them.

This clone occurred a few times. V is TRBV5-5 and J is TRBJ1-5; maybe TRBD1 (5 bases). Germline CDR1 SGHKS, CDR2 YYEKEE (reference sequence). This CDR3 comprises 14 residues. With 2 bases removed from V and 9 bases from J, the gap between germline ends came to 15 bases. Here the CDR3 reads CASSLAGSQGPQHF. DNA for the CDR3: TGTGCCAGCAGCTTAGCGGGGTCCCAGGGGCCCCAGCATTTT. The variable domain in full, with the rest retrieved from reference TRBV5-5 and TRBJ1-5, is DAGVTQSPTHLIKTRGQQVTLRCSPISGHKSVSWYQQVLGQGPQFIFQYYEKEERGRGNFPDRFSARQFPNYSSELNVNALLLGDSALYLCASSLAGSQGPQHFGDGTRLSIL.

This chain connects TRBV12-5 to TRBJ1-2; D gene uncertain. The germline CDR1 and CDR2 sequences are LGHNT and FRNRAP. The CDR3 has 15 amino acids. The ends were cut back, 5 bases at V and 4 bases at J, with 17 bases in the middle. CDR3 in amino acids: CASGLQQAPSYGYTF. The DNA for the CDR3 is TGTGCTAGTGGTCTCCAGCAGGCTCCCAGCTATGGCTACACCTTC. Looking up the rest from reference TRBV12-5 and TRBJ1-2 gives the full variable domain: DARVTQTPRHKVTEMGQEVTMRCQPILGHNTVFWYRQTMMQGLELLAYFRNRAPLDDSGMPKDRFSAEMPDATLATLKIQPSEPRDSAVYFCASGLQQAPSYGYTFGSGTRLTVV.

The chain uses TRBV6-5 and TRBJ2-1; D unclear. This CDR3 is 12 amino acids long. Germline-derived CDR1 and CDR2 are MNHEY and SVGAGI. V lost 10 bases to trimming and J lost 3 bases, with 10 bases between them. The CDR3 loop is CATDTFYNEQFF. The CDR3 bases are TGTGCCACAGACACTTTCTACAATGAGCAGTTCTTC.

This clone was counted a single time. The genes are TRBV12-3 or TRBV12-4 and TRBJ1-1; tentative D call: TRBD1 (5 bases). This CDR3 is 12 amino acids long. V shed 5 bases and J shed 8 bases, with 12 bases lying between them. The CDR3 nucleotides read TGTGCCAGCAGTACGTTCCGGGGGGAAGCTTTCTTT. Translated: CASSTFRGEAFF.

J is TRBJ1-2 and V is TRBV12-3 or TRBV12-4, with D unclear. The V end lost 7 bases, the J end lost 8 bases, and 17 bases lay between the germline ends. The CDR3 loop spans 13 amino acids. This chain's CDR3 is CASKHSGGMGYTF. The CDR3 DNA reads TGTGCCAGCAAACACTCGGGAGGGATGGGCTACACCTTC.

The CDR3 DNA reads TGCGCCAGCACCCAGGGGGCAAACACTGAAGCTTTCTTT. Residues: CASTQGANTEAFF. This chain links TRBV5-1 with TRBJ1-1; 8 bases match TRBD1. The J segment lost 2 bases and the V segment lost 6 bases, leaving 3 bases of the junction unmatched. CDR3 length: 13 amino acids. Germline lookup yields CDR1 SGHRS and CDR2 YFSETQ.

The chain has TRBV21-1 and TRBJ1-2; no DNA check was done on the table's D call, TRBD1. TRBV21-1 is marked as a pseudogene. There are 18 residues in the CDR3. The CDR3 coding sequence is TGTGCCAGCAGCAAAGTTAGCGAAACGACAGGGTTTTGGTATGGCTACACCTTC. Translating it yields CASSKVSETTGFWYGYTF.

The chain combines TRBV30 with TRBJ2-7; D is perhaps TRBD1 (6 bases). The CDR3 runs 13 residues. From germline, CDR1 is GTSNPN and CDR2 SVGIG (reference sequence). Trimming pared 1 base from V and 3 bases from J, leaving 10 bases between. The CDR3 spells CAWSAGGHYEQYF. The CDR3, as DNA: TGTGCCTGGAGTGCTGGGGGACACTACGAGCAGTACTTC.

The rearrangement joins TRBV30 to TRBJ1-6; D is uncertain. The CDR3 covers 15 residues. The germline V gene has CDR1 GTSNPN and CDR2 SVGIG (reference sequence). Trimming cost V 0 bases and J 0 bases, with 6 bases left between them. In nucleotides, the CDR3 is TGTGCCTGGAGTGTTGTTAGCTCCTATAATTCACCCCTCCACTTT. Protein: CAWSVVSSYNSPLHF.

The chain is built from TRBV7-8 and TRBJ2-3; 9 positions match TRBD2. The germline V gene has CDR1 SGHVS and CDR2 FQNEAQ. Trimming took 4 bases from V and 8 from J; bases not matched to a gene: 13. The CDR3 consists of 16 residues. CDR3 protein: CASSSMRGGGAGTQYF. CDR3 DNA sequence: TGTGCCAGCAGCTCGATGAGGGGCGGGGGGGCTGGTACGCAGTATTTT. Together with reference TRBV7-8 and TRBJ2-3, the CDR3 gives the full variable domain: GAGVSQSPRYKVAKRGQDVALRCDPISGHVSLFWYQQALGQGPEFLTYFQNEAQLDKSGLPSDRFFAERPEGSVSTLKIQRTQQEDSAVYLCASSSMRGGGAGTQYFGPGTRLTVL.

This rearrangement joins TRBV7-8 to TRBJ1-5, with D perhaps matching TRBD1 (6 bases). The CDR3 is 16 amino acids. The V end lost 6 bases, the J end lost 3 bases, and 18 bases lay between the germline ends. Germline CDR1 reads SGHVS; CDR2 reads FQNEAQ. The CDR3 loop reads CASSPQPGHINQPQHF. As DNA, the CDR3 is TGTGCCAGCAGTCCTCAGCCGGGACACATCAATCAGCCCCAGCATTTT.

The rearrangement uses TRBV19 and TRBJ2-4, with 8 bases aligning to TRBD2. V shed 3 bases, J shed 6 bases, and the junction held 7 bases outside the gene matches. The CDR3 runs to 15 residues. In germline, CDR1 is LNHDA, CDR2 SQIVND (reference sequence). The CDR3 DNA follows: TGTGCCAGTAGTATCGGTAGCGGGGAAGGAAACATTCAGTACTTC. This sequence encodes CASSIGSGEGNIQYF.

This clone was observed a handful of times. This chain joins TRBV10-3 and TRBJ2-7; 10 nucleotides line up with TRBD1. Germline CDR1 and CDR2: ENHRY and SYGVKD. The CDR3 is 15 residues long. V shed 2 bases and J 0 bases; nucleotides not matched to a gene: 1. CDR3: CAISERQGASYEQYF. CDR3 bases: TGTGCCATCAGTGAGAGACAGGGGGCCTCCTACGAGCAGTACTTC.